This TCR beta chain was profiled in a study of T-cell reconstitution after alpha-beta-depleted transplantation in children. The V gene's germline CDR1 is MGHDK and CDR2 SYGVNS. Trimming left V 6 bases short and J 8 bases short, with 17 bases between. This CDR3 region has 14 residues. It was with unique molecular identifiers that the TCRbeta library was prepared. TCRdb independently ran MiXCR on the PCR reads; one entry per CDR3 protein. The sample consists of approximately 270,000 distinct CDR3 sequences, approximately 9.8% of them appearing once. This receptor was taken from a human donor who donated a stem cell graft to a child with SCID. Sequences were derived from PBMCs from the stem cell graft donor, sampled from the stem cell graft. This chain connects TRBV25-1 to TRBJ2-1; D might be TRBD1 (6 bases). CDR3 region: CASSGTPGFDEQFF. The CDR3 bases are TGTGCCAGCAGCGGGACACCAGGTTTCGATGAGCAGTTCTTC.